Each of the 25 T cell receptor beta chains below was sequenced from the same sample in a study of cytomegalovirus exposure and HLA in healthy donors. Generated by immunoSEQ multiplex PCR, the TCRdb table keeps only in-frame clones and is missing some. The table lists roughly 140,000 clones, around 86% of them singletons. Sequencing used PBMCs. The receptors were gathered from a man aged 18 to 30 in good health and CMV-seropositive.

This chain joins TRBV25-1 and TRBJ1-1; tentative D call: TRBD1 (5 bases). Germline-derived CDR1 and CDR2 are MGHDK and SYGVNS. The CDR3 has 14 amino acids. V was pared by 4 bases and J by 1 base, with 10 bases between. The CDR3: CASSGRGENTEAFF. The DNA of the CDR3 is TGTGCCAGCAGTGGTCGGGGGGAGAACACTGAAGCTTTCTTT.

The chain uses TRBV4-2 and TRBJ2-7; D possibly corresponds to TRBD2 (5 bases). The CDR3 covers 16 residues. V lost 0 bases to trimming and J lost 0 bases, with 12 bases between them. Germline assignment: CDR1 LGHNA and CDR2 YNFKEQ. For the CDR3, the DNA is TGTGCCAGCAGCCAAGATGAGGGAGCAGCCTCCTACGAGCAGTACTTC. This codes for CASSQDEGAASYEQYF.

V and J are TRBV5-1 and TRBJ1-1; no clear D gene. Germline V gene sequence: CDR1 SGHRS, CDR2 YFSETQ. V lost 6 bases, J lost 1 base, and 7 bases lay in between. This CDR3 contains 12 residues. Here the CDR3 reads CASMGQNTEAFF. The CDR3 nucleotides are TGCGCCAGCATGGGCCAGAACACTGAAGCTTTCTTT.

The chain employs TRBV30 and TRBJ2-2; the D is unclear. The germline V gene encodes CDR1 GTSNPN and CDR2 SVGIG (reference sequence). The CDR3 has 14 residues. V was pared by 0 bases and J by 5 bases, with 10 bases between. In DNA, the CDR3 is TGTGCCTGGAGTGTAACCGGGTATACCGGGGAGCTGTTTTTT. Protein sequence: CAWSVTGYTGELFF.

The V and J genes are TRBV19 and TRBJ1-4; possibly TRBD1 for D (6 bases). V lost 7 bases to trimming and J lost 0 bases, with 12 bases between them. CDR3 size: 15 residues. Germline values: CDR1 LNHDA, CDR2 SQIVND (reference sequence). CDR3 protein: CASKGTLATNEKLFF. The CDR3 DNA is TGTGCCAGTAAGGGGACACTTGCAACTAATGAAAAACTGTTTTTT.

This chain joins TRBV29-1 and TRBJ2-2; 7 bases align to TRBD2. CDR1 and CDR2 from the germline V gene are SQVTM and ANQGSEA. V gave up 6 bases and J gave up 3 bases; unmatched junction bases: 1. The CDR3 is 12 residues long. The CDR3 DNA sequence: TGCAGCGTCCGGGGGGACACCGGGGAGCTGTTTTTT. Translation: CSVRGDTGELFF.

The chain uses TRBV5-1 and TRBJ1-4, with 7 bases fitting TRBD1. This CDR3 contains 15 residues. Per the germline V gene, CDR1 is SGHRS and CDR2 is YFSETQ. Trimming removed 4 bases from V and 5 bases from J; junction bases left unmatched: 8. The CDR3: CASSETGTVNEKLFF. The DNA for the CDR3 is TGCGCCAGCAGCGAAACCGGGACAGTAAATGAAAAACTGTTTTTT.

The chain is built from TRBV7-9 and TRBJ2-1; D is perhaps TRBD1 (5 bases). The CDR3 is 12 amino acids. Germline lookup yields CDR1 SEHNR and CDR2 FQNEAQ (reference sequence). Between the trimmed V and J ends, which lost 2 bases and 8 bases, there was a span of 7 bases. The DNA of the CDR3 is TGTGCCAGCAGCTTAAGGGGCCATGAGCAGTTCTTC. Protein: CASSLRGHEQFF.

V usage is TRBV23-1 and J usage is TRBJ2-1; 12 positions match TRBD1. TRBV23-1 is an open reading frame whose function is uncertain. The CDR3 consists of 19 residues. Trimming took 2 bases from V and 6 from J; bases not matched to a gene: 14. The CDR3 sequence is CASSQLPRDRGQVGNEQFF. The CDR3 region has the DNA TGCGCCAGCAGTCAACTCCCACGGGACAGGGGGCAGGTCGGCAATGAGCAGTTCTTC.

The chain links TRBV27 to TRBJ2-5, with 10 bases matching TRBD2. V gave up 6 bases and J gave up 5 bases; unmatched junction bases: 6. The germline V gene has CDR1 MNHEY and CDR2 SMNVEV (reference sequence). The CDR3 runs to 14 residues. Written as DNA, the CDR3 is TGTGCCAGCAGAATAGCGGGAGGCAGGGAGACCCAGTACTTC. It encodes CASRIAGGRETQYF.

This rearrangement joins TRBV16 to TRBJ2-1; the match to TRBD1 covers 9 bases. V trimming: 4 bases; J trimming: 9 bases; junction bases outside the gene matches: 13. CDR1 is KGHSY, CDR2 FQNENV, per germline. CDR3 length: 16 amino acids. The CDR3 region has the DNA TGTGCCAGCAGCCCCCAAGGGGACAGGGATTTGAGTGAGCAGTTCTTC. The encoded protein is CASSPQGDRDLSEQFF.

This clone was counted between two and nine times. CDR3 region: CASSLGQGYQPQHF. The CDR3 DNA follows: TGTGCCAGCAGTCTCGGTCAGGGATATCAGCCCCAGCATTTT. This chain uses TRBV2 with TRBJ1-5, with a tentative D call TRBD1 (5 bases). There are 14 residues in the CDR3. Per the germline V gene, CDR1 is SNHLY and CDR2 is FYNNEI. Deletions cut 5 bases from V and 5 bases from J, with 13 bases between.

The chain uses TRBV27 and TRBJ2-1, with unresolved D. The CDR3 sequence is 17 residues long. Trimming took off 3 bases at V and 0 bases at J, with 15 bases between the two ends. CDR1 and CDR2 (germline): MNHEY, SMNVEV (reference sequence). The CDR3: CASSFGGSRSSYNEQFF. CDR3 coding DNA: TGTGCCAGCAGTTTTGGTGGGTCACGGAGCTCCTACAATGAGCAGTTCTTC.

This chain uses TRBV7-6 with TRBJ2-3; 10 nucleotides line up with TRBD2. Germline V CDR1 and CDR2: SGHVS, FNYEAQ. The CDR3 is 16 residues long. The V segment lost 4 bases and the J segment 0 bases; nucleotides outside the gene matches: 4. CDR3 sequence reads: CASSWTSGTSTDTQYF. The CDR3 DNA is TGTGCCAGCAGCTGGACTAGCGGAACTAGCACAGATACGCAGTATTTT.

The chain employs TRBV10-3 and TRBJ2-3; 11 bases line up with TRBD2. V was pared by 6 bases and J by 3 bases, with 5 bases of the junction left unmatched. Germline assignment: CDR1 ENHRY and CDR2 SYGVKD. This CDR3 spans 15 amino acids. CDR3 nucleotides: TGTGCCATCAGGACGGGACTAGCGGATACAGATACGCAGTATTTT. Translated: CAIRTGLADTDTQYF.

The chain recombines TRBV27 with TRBJ1-6, with D perhaps TRBD1 (6 bases). The CDR3 runs 16 residues. Looked up from germline, CDR1 is MNHEY and CDR2 is SMNVEV (reference sequence). Trimming cost V 3 bases and J 3 bases, with 12 bases left between them. The CDR3 DNA sequence: TGTGCCAGCAGTTTCGCCGGACAGAGCTATAATTCACCCCTCCACTTT. This translates into CASSFAGQSYNSPLHF.

V and J are TRBV30 and TRBJ2-7; D not resolved. V was pared by 0 bases and J by 3 bases, with 12 bases between. Germline CDR1 is GTSNPN and CDR2 is SVGIG (reference sequence). The CDR3 is made up of 14 amino acids. The CDR3 DNA reads TGTGCCTGGAGTGTAAGAGTCAGGAACTACGAGCAGTACTTC. This encodes CAWSVRVRNYEQYF.

This rearrangement joins TRBV14 to TRBJ1-1; 9 bases are a match to TRBD1. CDR3 size: 17 residues. Germline V gene data show CDR1 as SGHDN and CDR2 as FVKESK. The V gene end was trimmed by 0 bases and the J gene end by 3 bases; junction bases not matched to a gene: 8. The CDR3, as DNA: TGTGCCAGCAGCCAAGACGGTGGGACAGGGTTAGACACTGAAGCTTTCTTT. It yields the protein CASSQDGGTGLDTEAFF.

This clone was counted once. The J gene is TRBJ2-5, the V gene TRBV4-1, with D maybe TRBD2 (6 bases). CDR1 and CDR2 from the germline V gene are MGHRA and YSYEKL. CDR3 size: 15 residues. The V end lost 4 bases, the J end lost 7 bases, and 19 bases lay between the germline ends. The CDR3 nucleotides are TGCGCCAGCAGCCCTACTACGCGGGAACCTAGGACCCAGTACTTC. It is translated as CASSPTTREPRTQYF.

The chain is built from TRBV25-1 and TRBJ1-3; D is ambiguous. Germline loops: CDR1 MGHDK, CDR2 SYGVNS. The CDR3 runs 14 residues. Trimming shortened V by 3 bases and J by 0 bases, and 6 bases separated the two germline ends. CDR3 protein: CASSDPLSGNTIYF. The CDR3 bases are TGTGCCAGCAGTGACCCCCTCTCTGGAAACACCATATATTTT. The full variable domain, with the rest looked up from reference TRBV25-1 and TRBJ1-3, is EADIYQTPRYLVIGTGKKITLECSQTMGHDKMYWYQQDPGMELHLIHYSYGVNSTEKGDLSSESTVSRIRTEHFPLTLESARPSHTSQYLCASSDPLSGNTIYFGEGSWLTVV.

This clone has just one count. The chain recombines TRBV29-1 with TRBJ1-1; TRBD1 matches 7 bases. The germline CDR1 and CDR2 sequences are SQVTM and ANQGSEA. There are 13 residues in the CDR3. Trimming took 6 bases from V and 7 from J; bases not matched to a gene: 11. As DNA, the CDR3 is TGCAGCGTAGCCCCGACAGGGCGCAGTGAAGCTTTCTTT. This encodes CSVAPTGRSEAFF.

This chain connects TRBV5-4 to TRBJ2-5, with 8 bases identical to TRBD1. Germline V gives CDR1 SGHNT, CDR2 YYREEE (reference sequence). This CDR3 has 16 amino acids. J lost 6 bases, V lost 4 bases, and 14 bases had no gene match. The CDR3 here is CASSQGDRGLKKTQYF. The CDR3 nucleotides read TGTGCCAGCAGCCAGGGAGACAGGGGCTTAAAGAAGACCCAGTACTTC.

This clone was found once. The chain recombines TRBV5-4 with TRBJ2-3, with TRBD2 matching 9 bases. The V segment lost 6 bases and the J segment 3 bases; nucleotides outside the gene matches: 14. This CDR3 is built from 17 residues. Germline CDR1 SGHNT, CDR2 YYREEE (reference sequence). CDR3 sequence reads: CASTFEGAGGPTDTQYF. Written as DNA, the CDR3 is TGTGCCAGCACCTTCGAAGGGGCGGGAGGGCCTACAGATACGCAGTATTTT.

In this sample, this clone turned up a few times. V usage is TRBV6-1 and J usage is TRBJ2-7; TRBD1 might be the D (6 bases). Between the trimmed V and J ends, which lost 6 bases and 5 bases, there was a span of 17 bases. Germline V lookup: CDR1 MNHNS, CDR2 SASEGT. This CDR3 comprises 14 residues. The chain's CDR3 is CASSGQSNQDEQYF. Written as DNA, the CDR3 is TGTGCCAGCAGCGGACAGTCAAACCAGGACGAGCAGTACTTC.

This chain joins TRBV5-1 and TRBJ1-4; D perhaps matches TRBD1 (5 bases). There are 14 residues in the CDR3. Germline CDR1 reads SGHRS; CDR2 reads YFSETQ. V was cut by 1 base and J by 4 bases, with 8 bases left in between. Written as DNA, the CDR3 is TGCGCCAGCAGCTTGACAAGGGGTAATGAAAAACTGTTTTTT. Translation gives CASSLTRGNEKLFF. The variable domain in full, completed from reference TRBV5-1 and TRBJ1-4, reads KAGVTQTPRYLIKTRGQQVTLSCSPISGHRSVSWYQQTPGQGLQFLFEYFSETQRNKGNFPGRFSGRQFSNSRSEMNVSTLELGDSALYLCASSLTRGNEKLFFGSGTQLSVL.